The clone carrying this T cell receptor beta chain occurred a few times. What it recognizes is unknown. The source of the sample is a study of cytomegalovirus exposure and HLA in healthy donors. Whole-study context: Of 300 to 450 genotyped donors, about 81% clustered with self-reported Caucasian donors.

The PCR was carried out with 60 Vbeta primers and 13 Jbeta primers. TCRdb's copy holds only in-frame clones and misses some; the assay was immunoSEQ multiplex PCR. The sample shows around 190,000 clones, approximately 85% of them seen only once. Germline V gene data show CDR1 as MDHEN and CDR2 as SYDVKM. This CDR3 spans 14 amino acids. V trimming: 8 bases; J trimming: 2 bases; junction bases outside the gene matches: 7. The study's findings and limits: Later analysis identified several of the most significant clusters that appeared linked to common viral pathogens. In a later analysis, HLA-C alleles had the fewest associated TCRs, DRB1 alleles the most.

The material sequenced was PBMCs. V is TRBV28 and J is TRBJ2-5, with TRBD2 matching over 8 bases. The TCR originated in a woman aged 45 to 65 in good health and CMV-seronegative. The CDR3 DNA reads as TGTGCCAGCTCGGCGGGGGGTTGGCAAGAGACCCAGTACTTC. This sequence encodes CASSAGGWQETQYF.